This T cell receptor (beta chain) originates from a study of shared clonotypes between healthy human individuals. The protocol was immunoSEQ multiplex PCR, while the TCRdb copy is restricted to in-frame clones and leaves out a portion. The repertoire consists of approximately 1,500,000 clones, with 95% to 97% occurring once and the leading ten covering 0.95% to 1.5%. The sample taken for sequencing was naive CD4+ T cells sorted from blood. The subset here: CD45RA+ positively selected. The receptor's source is a young man in good health.

The CDR3 DNA sequence: TGTGCCAGCAGTATAGCGGGAGGCTACAATGAGCAGTTCTTC. As protein: CASSIAGGYNEQFF. This chain joins TRBV27 and TRBJ2-1, with 10 bases lining up with TRBD2. Looked up from germline, CDR1 is MNHEY and CDR2 is SMNVEV (reference sequence). The CDR3 is made up of 14 amino acids. With 5 bases clipped from V and 3 bases from J, the junction kept 1 base outside the gene matches.